Following are 4 T cell receptor beta chains from one sample sequenced in a study of vaccination and CD4 T cells after COVID-19. Researchers used the Oncomine TCR Beta short-read assay to sequence DNA from cultured CD4+ T cells. TCRdb re-called the PCR reads with MiXCR, one entry per CDR3 protein. The sample has about 7,100 distinct CDR3 sequences, around 70% seen once. Sample treatment: approximately 9-day PBMC culture with coronavirus spike peptide pools or control peptides (ViraFEST assay). Which antigens these TCRs recognize remains unknown. The source material was CD4+ T cells from blood, cultured in vitro. All receptors derive from a human donor who had recovered from COVID-19.

The gene calls are TRBV20-1 and TRBJ1-1, with D maybe TRBD1 (6 bases). V dropped 3 bases and J dropped 6 bases, with 17 bases sitting between them. The CDR3 contains 14 residues. Germline V gives CDR1 DFQATT, CDR2 SNEGSKA (reference sequence). CDR3 region: CSASLGGGRAEAFF. The CDR3 nucleotides read TGCAGTGCTAGTCTGGGTGGGGGGCGCGCTGAAGCTTTCTTT.

The rearrangement uses TRBV24-1 and TRBJ2-5; the D is unclear. Germline V gene lookup returns CDR1 KGHDR and CDR2 SFDVKD. The CDR3 is 14 residues long. V lost 4 bases and J lost 3, with 11 bases in between. CDR3: CATSEKTAEETQYF. The DNA for the CDR3 is TGTGCCACCAGTGAGAAGACCGCAGAAGAGACCCAGTACTTC.

The chain combines TRBV6-2 or TRBV6-3 with TRBJ2-7, with D perhaps matching TRBD2 (5 bases). The CDR3 runs 15 residues. V gave up 4 bases and J gave up 2 bases, with 15 bases separating them. In germline, CDR1 is MNHEY, CDR2 SVGEGT. The CDR3 reads CASSSGTDVTYEQYF. In DNA, the CDR3 is TGTGCCAGCAGTTCGGGAACAGACGTTACCTACGAGCAGTACTTC.

The CDR3 region has the DNA TGTGCCACCAGTGATTCAAAGGGGGTCGGGCTTGGCTACACCTTC. Encoded protein: CATSDSKGVGLGYTF. The V call is TRBV24-1, the J call TRBJ1-2; D is possibly TRBD1 (6 bases). V dropped 2 bases and J dropped 7 bases, with 16 bases sitting between them. The germline gives CDR1 KGHDR, CDR2 SFDVKD. The length of the CDR3 is 15 residues.